Each of the 27 T cell receptor beta chains below was sequenced from the same sample in a study of blood T cell repertoires in COVID-19. Method: immunoSEQ multiplex PCR; TCRdb's copy keeps in-frame clones and lacks some. Among 250,000 to 300,000 clones listed, roughly nine tenths were seen once. The specimen sequenced was PBMCs or T cells enriched from blood (not recorded which). All receptors come from a human donor in a cohort exposed to, infected with or recovered from COVID-19 (not recorded which). The donor label of this sample is uncertain.

The V call is TRBV25-1, the J call TRBJ1-5; no definite D call. Trimming cost V 2 bases and J 6 bases, with 8 bases left between them. The CDR3 loop spans 13 amino acids. Germline-derived CDR1 and CDR2 are MGHDK and SYGVNS. In nucleotides, the CDR3 is TGTGCCAGCAGTGAACACGGGGTTCAGCCCCAGCATTTT. Translating gives CASSEHGVQPQHF.

The V gene is TRBV5-6, the J gene TRBJ2-5, with TRBD2 matching 11 bases. CDR3 length: 16 residues. With V trimmed by 4 bases and J by 1 base, 6 bases remained unmatched. The germline CDR1 and CDR2 sequences are SGHDT and YYEEEE. CDR3 nucleotide sequence: TGTGCCAGCAGCCCACTAGCGGGGGTATCCCAAGAGACCCAGTACTTC. Translation: CASSPLAGVSQETQYF. The full variable domain, completed using reference TRBV5-6 and TRBJ2-5, is DAGVTQSPTHLIKTRGQQVTLRCSPKSGHDTVSWYQQALGQGPQFIFQYYEEEERQRGNFPDRFSGHQFPNYSSELNVNALLLGDSALYLCASSPLAGVSQETQYFGPGTRLLVL.

The rearrangement links TRBV7-3 to TRBJ1-1; possibly TRBD1 for D (6 bases). The CDR3 totals 13 residues. Germline V gene data show CDR1 as SGHTA and CDR2 as FQGTGA. The ends were cut back, 5 bases at V and 12 bases at J, with 19 bases in the middle. CDR3 in DNA: TGTGCCAGCAGCCACGGATTGGGGGCGCGGCCTTTCTTT. Protein sequence: CASSHGLGARPFF.

The CDR3 DNA sequence: TGTGCCAGCAGCGAAACCGGGACTAGCTCCTACAATGAGCAGTTCTTC. Its translation is CASSETGTSSYNEQFF. The chain joins TRBV7-3 to TRBJ2-1; TRBD2 agrees at 8 bases. CDR1 and CDR2 (germline): SGHTA, FQGTGA. Trimming at V came to 5 bases and at J to 0 bases, leaving 6 bases not matched to a gene. The CDR3 runs to 16 residues.

The chain uses TRBV7-2 and TRBJ2-3; the D gene is possibly TRBD1 (5 bases). Trimming cost V 5 bases and J 3 bases, with 15 bases left between them. The CDR3 loop spans 15 amino acids. Germline V gives CDR1 SGHTA, CDR2 FQGNSA. DNA of the CDR3: TGTGCCAGCAGCCCGCAGGGCTCGAGGACAGATACGCAGTATTTT. This sequence encodes CASSPQGSRTDTQYF.

The sample holds one count of this clone. The J gene is TRBJ1-4, the V gene TRBV27; a weak D match, TRBD1 (6 bases). CDR3 length equals 14 residues. Trimming removed 6 bases from V and 7 bases from J, with 15 bases in between. The germline V gene has CDR1 MNHEY and CDR2 SMNVEV (reference sequence). Here the CDR3 reads CASSQAGGPEKLFF. The DNA for the CDR3 is TGTGCCAGCAGCCAGGCCGGGGGGCCTGAAAAACTGTTTTTT. The whole variable domain, remainder taken from reference TRBV27 and TRBJ1-4, is EAQVTQNPRYLITVTGKKLTVTCSQNMNHEYMSWYRQDPGLGLRQIYYSMNVEVTDKGDVPEGYKVSRKEKRNFPLILESPSPNQTSLYFCASSQAGGPEKLFFGSGTQLSVL.

The V call is TRBV13, the J call TRBJ2-3, with D tentatively TRBD2 (6 bases). Germline values: CDR1 PRHDT, CDR2 FYEKMQ (reference sequence). The germline V and J ends were trimmed by 3 bases and 2 bases, with 15 bases remaining between them. The CDR3 covers 16 residues. CDR3 in DNA: TGTGCCAGCAGCTTTCAGGCGTTAGCGGCCACAGATACGCAGTATTTT. This codes for CASSFQALAATDTQYF.

A single count supports this clone. The V gene is TRBV5-1, the J gene TRBJ1-5; TRBD1 aligns across 11 bases. Germline CDR1 reads SGHRS; CDR2 reads YFSETQ. V lost 4 bases to trimming and J lost 3 bases; unmatched junction nucleotides: 6. The CDR3 runs 16 residues. This CDR3 reads CASSGEDRGPNQPQHF. In nucleotides, the CDR3 is TGCGCCAGCAGCGGAGAGGACAGGGGGCCCAATCAGCCCCAGCATTTT.

The chain joins TRBV7-2 to TRBJ2-3; 7 bases line up with TRBD1. J gave up 1 base and V 8 bases, and 6 bases lay outside the gene matches. The CDR3 has 14 amino acids. Germline V gene data show CDR1 as SGHTA and CDR2 as FQGNSA. CDR3 sequence: CASQLTGGTDTQYF. The CDR3 nucleotides are TGTGCCAGCCAACTTACAGGGGGCACAGATACGCAGTATTTT.

V gene TRBV19 combines with J gene TRBJ1-2; 8 nucleotides align to TRBD1. The germline V gene encodes CDR1 LNHDA and CDR2 SQIVND (reference sequence). Trimming at V came to 5 bases and at J to 8 bases, leaving 7 bases not matched to a gene. The CDR3 is 13 amino acids. CDR3 DNA: TGTGCCAGTAGTCCCGGACAGGGTCCCGGCTACACCTTC. Residues: CASSPGQGPGYTF.

The chain links TRBV7-2 to TRBJ1-2; 7 bases map to TRBD1. V trimming: 7 bases; J trimming: 2 bases; junction bases outside the gene matches: 10. The CDR3 runs to 15 residues. Germline V lookup: CDR1 SGHTA, CDR2 FQGNSA. The CDR3 is CASISPGRGNYGYTF. Written as DNA, the CDR3 is TGTGCCAGCATCTCTCCCGGCAGGGGGAACTATGGCTACACCTTC. Combining the CDR3 with reference TRBV7-2 and TRBJ1-2 gives the whole variable domain GAGVSQSPSNKVTEKGKDVELRCDPISGHTALYWYRQSLGQGLEFLIYFQGNSAPDKSGLPSDRFSAERTGGSVSTLTIQRTQQEDSAVYLCASISPGRGNYGYTFGSGTRLTVV.

The J gene is TRBJ1-2, the V gene TRBV4-2; TRBD1 might be the D (6 bases). The CDR3 spans 13 residues. Germline V gives CDR1 LGHNA, CDR2 YNFKEQ. Trimming stripped 4 bases from V and 6 bases from J, with 12 bases between. The CDR3, as DNA: TGTGCCAGCAGCCCCCCAGGGGTACATGGCTACACCTTC. Its translation: CASSPPGVHGYTF.

The CDR3 spells CASCEAPSLLAFF. CDR3 bases: TGTGCCAGCTGCGAAGCACCTAGCCTGTTGGCTTTCTTT. The chain combines TRBV2 with TRBJ1-1, with D hard to call. The CDR3 has 13 amino acids. With 8 bases removed from V and 11 bases from J, the gap between germline ends came to 21 bases. In germline, CDR1 is SNHLY, CDR2 FYNNEI.

The chain employs TRBV6-5 and TRBJ1-2; D remains unclear. The CDR3 has 14 residues. Per the germline V gene, CDR1 is MNHEY and CDR2 is SVGAGI. V was shortened by 9 bases and J by 0 bases, with 14 bases between the two germline ends. This chain's CDR3 is CASHPKQANYGYTF. CDR3 nucleotides: TGTGCCAGTCACCCGAAACAAGCTAACTATGGCTACACCTTC.

This chain uses TRBV7-2 with TRBJ1-1; D might be TRBD1 (6 bases). The germline CDR1 and CDR2 sequences are SGHTA and FQGNSA. V was shortened by 6 bases and J by 5 bases, with 19 bases between the two germline ends. The CDR3 runs 15 residues. The CDR3 region is CASSSVGARGTEAFF. CDR3 DNA: TGTGCCAGCAGTTCCGTAGGGGCCAGGGGAACTGAAGCTTTCTTT. The whole variable domain, remainder taken from reference TRBV7-2 and TRBJ1-1, is GAGVSQSPSNKVTEKGKDVELRCDPISGHTALYWYRQSLGQGLEFLIYFQGNSAPDKSGLPSDRFSAERTGGSVSTLTIQRTQQEDSAVYLCASSSVGARGTEAFFGQGTRLTVV.

The chain combines TRBV7-9 with TRBJ1-4; 9 bases align to TRBD1. This CDR3 contains 17 residues. CDR1 SEHNR and CDR2 FQNEAQ come from the germline V gene (reference sequence). With 4 bases clipped from V and 6 bases from J, the junction kept 12 bases outside the gene matches. DNA for the CDR3: TGTGCCAGCAGCTCGAGGAGTTACAGGGGGCCTGATGAAAAACTGTTTTTT. This sequence encodes CASSSRSYRGPDEKLFF.

V is TRBV7-9 and J is TRBJ1-4; 9 bases are shared with TRBD1. The CDR3 consists of 14 residues. The germline gives CDR1 SEHNR, CDR2 FQNEAQ (reference sequence). V shed 4 bases and J 8 bases; nucleotides not matched to a gene: 5. CDR3 nucleotide sequence: TGTGCCAGCAGCTCGGGACAGGGCTTCGAAAAACTGTTTTTT. Its translation: CASSSGQGFEKLFF.

The CDR3 DNA follows: TGTGCCTGGTCGGTAGGTGGGGGGGACGAGCAGTACTTC. It specifies CAWSVGGGDEQYF. V is TRBV30 and J is TRBJ2-7, with 7 bases that match TRBD2. The length of the CDR3 is 13 residues. J gave up 5 bases and V 5 bases, and 9 bases lay outside the gene matches. Germline-derived CDR1 and CDR2 are GTSNPN and SVGIG (reference sequence).

Of note for this clone: This CDR3 is also generated by other DNA sequences in the sample. The rearrangement links TRBV20-1 to TRBJ1-2; D is ambiguous. The CDR3 contains 11 residues. Germline V gives CDR1 DFQATT, CDR2 SNEGSKA (reference sequence). V was trimmed by 0 bases and J by 8 bases, leaving 7 bases between them. For the CDR3, the DNA is TGCAGTGCTAGAGATCCCGGGGGCTACACCTTC. Its protein is CSARDPGGYTF.

The chain employs TRBV25-1 and TRBJ1-5; D is ambiguous. Trimming took 4 bases from V and 1 from J, leaving 8 bases between them. The CDR3 loop spans 14 amino acids. CDR1 is MGHDK and CDR2 is SYGVNS in the germline V gene. CDR3 amino acids: CASSGTGSNQPQHF. The DNA of the CDR3 is TGTGCCAGCAGTGGGACTGGGAGCAATCAGCCCCAGCATTTT.

This clone was recorded a few times. The J gene is TRBJ2-5, the V gene TRBV6-1, with D possibly being TRBD2 (6 bases). Germline CDR1 MNHNS, CDR2 SASEGT. V lost 2 bases to trimming and J lost 4 bases, with 14 bases between them. This CDR3 has 15 amino acids. CDR3 DNA sequence: TGTGCCAGCAGTGAACGGCGGCGGGGAGGAGAGACCCAGTACTTC. Protein sequence: CASSERRRGGETQYF.

This CDR3 is CASTPTSGWSEQYF. In DNA, the CDR3 is TGTGCCAGCACTCCGACTAGTGGATGGAGCGAGCAGTACTTC. The chain is built from TRBV2 and TRBJ2-7; perhaps TRBD2 as D (6 bases). Germline lookup yields CDR1 SNHLY and CDR2 FYNNEI. The CDR3 is made up of 14 amino acids. V was trimmed by 7 bases and J by 6 bases, leaving 19 bases between them.

The chain has TRBV3-1 (or the pseudogene TRBV3-2) and TRBJ2-2; TRBD2 is a possible D gene (6 bases). The germline V gene has CDR1 LGHDT and CDR2 YNNKEL (reference sequence). The CDR3 covers 16 residues. V was cut by 4 bases and J by 2 bases, with 14 bases left in between. The CDR3 is CASSPLAHGNTGELFF. The CDR3, as DNA: TGTGCCAGCAGCCCCCTAGCGCACGGTAACACCGGGGAGCTGTTTTTT.

This clone was picked up many times. CDR3 coding DNA: TGTGCCTGGATCCCGTATCAACAGACGCAGTATTTT. This sequence encodes CAWIPYQQTQYF. V is TRBV30 and J is TRBJ2-3; D gene unclear. The V end was cut by 4 bases, the J end by 9 bases, with 14 bases between. The CDR3 loop spans 12 amino acids. Germline assignment: CDR1 GTSNPN and CDR2 SVGIG (reference sequence).

J is TRBJ2-7 and V is TRBV6-5; 10 bases fit TRBD2. This CDR3 spans 11 amino acids. After removal of 8 bases from V and 13 bases from J, the junction contained 8 bases not matched to a gene. Germline V gene lookup returns CDR1 MNHEY and CDR2 SVGAGI. The CDR3 region is CASGLAGVGYF. CDR3 bases: TGTGCCAGCGGGCTAGCGGGGGTAGGATACTTC.

The chain has TRBV21-1 and TRBJ1-5; TRBD1, the table's D call, lacks a check against the DNA. TRBV21-1 is noted as a pseudogene. The CDR3 runs 14 residues. Written as DNA, the CDR3 is TGTGCCAGCAGCATTCTCTTAGGGGTTCAGCCCCAGCATTTT. Its translation is CASSILLGVQPQHF.

This clone was counted once. The rearrangement joins TRBV5-1 to TRBJ2-3, with 14 bases fitting TRBD2. The CDR3 is made up of 17 amino acids. Germline lookup yields CDR1 SGHRS and CDR2 YFSETQ. J was trimmed by 0 bases and V by 4 bases; bases with no gene match: 4. The CDR3 coding sequence is TGCGCCAGCAGCACTGGACTAGCGGGGGGTAGCACAGATACGCAGTATTTT. Its protein product is CASSTGLAGGSTDTQYF.